This TCR beta chain was identified during a study of identifying expanded T cells in peripheral blood. General study findings and limits: About 1.2 clones differed between technical replicates, versus approximately 17 and 20 over time. Variance in clone template counts between roughly two-week samples significantly increased with total template count across all healthy donors.

Comment on this clone: Its antigen remains unidentified.

Germline CDR1 reads LNHDA; CDR2 reads SQIVND (reference sequence). The V and J ends lost 5 bases and 6 bases, in that order; junction bases with no gene match: 7. The CDR3 totals 16 residues. Produced via immunoSEQ multiplex PCR; TCRdb's table is partial and in-frame only. The sample carries about 85,000 clones, 88% recorded once. Collection occurred without any documented infections or immune events in donors. The source of this sequence is a person between 18 and 70 years old in good health. The sequenced sample consisted of blood. V gene TRBV19 combines with J gene TRBJ2-2; TRBD2 matches 12 bases. CDR3 DNA: TGTGCCAGTAGTTCCCTACTAGCGGGGGGACCCGGGGAGCTGTTTTTT. As protein: CASSSLLAGGPGELFF.